This T cell receptor (beta chain) originates from a study of T cell responses to AZD1222 COVID-19 vaccine. Second-dose groups at about 4 or about 12 weeks were pooled. Points from the study as a whole: Among spike-specific TCRs, nearly half reportedly target unmutated variant regions. When two AZD1222 doses had been given, Spike-specific TCR breadth and depth rose.

About this clone: Its specificity is not known.

Generated by immunoSEQ multiplex PCR, the TCRdb table keeps only in-frame clones and is missing some. Altogether some 190,000 clones are present, around 90% being singletons, with the ten largest covering roughly 1.9%. Germline V gives CDR1 KGHSH, CDR2 LQKENI. This CDR3 region has 18 residues. Trimming took 4 bases from V and 0 from J, leaving 16 bases between them. The sequence derives from an adult who received the AZD1222 COVID-19 vaccine. The sample here was peripheral blood, taken 28 days after the second AZD1222 dose. The chain is built from TRBV18 and TRBJ2-6, with D perhaps matching TRBD1 (5 bases). Here the CDR3 reads CASSRDSSTISGANVLTF. The CDR3 DNA follows: TGTGCCAGCTCACGTGACAGCTCCACAATCTCTGGGGCCAACGTCCTGACTTTC.